One sample yielded the 17 T cell receptor beta chains listed below, sequenced in a study of T cells in localized non-small cell lung cancer. Some clones are missing from TCRdb's copy, which holds only in-frame ones; the method was immunoSEQ multiplex PCR. In the table there are about 24,000 clones, 88% of which are singletons. This specimen was PBMCs, taken before any cancer treatment. The source of these receptors is a man between 40 and 75 years old with stage II lung adenocarcinoma.

Notes on this clone: An end of the junction differs from the germline gene, which may be a read error. V and J are TRBV7-3 and TRBJ2-6; either TRBD1 or TRBD2 may supply D (6 bases each). The CDR3 is made up of 12 amino acids. CDR1 and CDR2 (germline): SGHTA, FQGTGA. The CDR3 DNA reads TGTGCCAGCAGCCCTGTTAGGGGGGACCTGTTTTTC. Translated, it gives CASSPVRGDLFF.

In this sample, this clone turned up once. J is TRBJ2-3 and V is TRBV5-6, with D perhaps matching TRBD2 (5 bases). Trimming removed 3 bases at V and 1 base at J, with 15 bases between. This CDR3 is built from 16 residues. Germline values: CDR1 SGHDT, CDR2 YYEEEE. The DNA of the CDR3 is TGTGCCAGCAGCTCGACGCAGCGGACCCGCACAGATACGCAGTATTTT. As protein: CASSSTQRTRTDTQYF.

The chain is built from TRBV9 and TRBJ1-5; D is undetermined. Germline V gives CDR1 SGDLS, CDR2 YYNGEE. Trimming shortened V by 0 bases and J by 0 bases, and 7 bases separated the two germline ends. The length of the CDR3 is 15 residues. CDR3 nucleotide sequence: TGTGCCAGCAGCGTAGGCCAGAATAGCAATCAGCCCCAGCATTTT. Amino acid sequence: CASSVGQNSNQPQHF. Variable domain in full (rest from reference TRBV9 and TRBJ1-5): DSGVTQTPKHLITATGQRVTLRCSPRSGDLSVYWYQQSLDQGLQFLIQYYNGEERAKGNILERFSAQQFPDLHSELNLSSLELGDSALYFCASSVGQNSNQPQHFGDGTRLSIL.

This chain joins TRBV14 and TRBJ2-4; tentatively, D is TRBD1 (6 bases). Trimming removed 3 bases at V and 9 bases at J, with 12 bases between. The CDR3 sequence is 13 residues long. CDR1 is SGHDN, CDR2 FVKESK, per germline. The CDR3 region has the DNA TGTGCCAGCAGCCAGGGGGCTAGGAGCATTCAGTACTTC. Its translation: CASSQGARSIQYF.

The rearrangement uses TRBV7-2 and TRBJ1-6; TRBD1 is a possible D gene (5 bases). CDR1 SGHTA and CDR2 FQGNSA come from the germline V gene. This CDR3 spans 14 amino acids. V lost 4 bases to trimming and J lost 7 bases, with 11 bases between them. CDR3 sequence (DNA): TGTGCCAGCAGCTCCCCTGGGGGGAATTCACCCCTCCACTTT. Its translation: CASSSPGGNSPLHF.

The V call is TRBV9, the J call TRBJ1-1; 9 nucleotides match TRBD1. The V gene's germline CDR1 is SGDLS and CDR2 YYNGEE. The trim removed 0 bases at V and 4 bases at J, leaving 4 bases unmatched. The CDR3 sequence is 15 residues long. In nucleotides, the CDR3 is TGTGCCAGCAGCGTAGATGTGACAGGGGGCACTGAAGCTTTCTTT. This codes for CASSVDVTGGTEAFF.

The chain has TRBV19 and TRBJ1-1; maybe TRBD1 (5 bases). CDR1 and CDR2 (germline): LNHDA, SQIVND (reference sequence). This CDR3 contains 16 residues. V gave up 10 bases and J gave up 1 base, with 22 bases separating them. The CDR3 DNA follows: TGTGCCACCTCCCTGGGAGGGGTTTGGAGGAACACTGAAGCTTTCTTT. This sequence encodes CATSLGGVWRNTEAFF.

The chain recombines TRBV9 with TRBJ2-5; 13 bases match TRBD2. V shed 2 bases and J 4 bases; nucleotides not matched to a gene: 5. CDR1 is SGDLS and CDR2 is YYNGEE in the germline V gene. The CDR3 has 16 amino acids. CDR3 nucleotide sequence: TGTGCCAGCAGCGTCACTAGCGGGGGGGCAGGAGAGACCCAGTACTTC. This gives the protein CASSVTSGGAGETQYF. Full variable domain (remainder filled in from reference TRBV9 and TRBJ2-5): DSGVTQTPKHLITATGQRVTLRCSPRSGDLSVYWYQQSLDQGLQFLIQYYNGEERAKGNILERFSAQQFPDLHSELNLSSLELGDSALYFCASSVTSGGAGETQYFGPGTRLLVL.

The V call is TRBV6-5, the J call TRBJ1-3; D not certain. The V gene's germline CDR1 is MNHEY and CDR2 SVGAGI. This CDR3 has 15 amino acids. V dropped 4 bases and J dropped 4 bases, with 14 bases sitting between them. CDR3 coding DNA: TGTGCCAGCAGTTCCACCTTCATGGGAGGAAACACCATATATTTT. Translating it yields CASSSTFMGGNTIYF.

CDR3: CASSAHRGSQNIQYF. For the CDR3, the DNA is TGTGCCAGCAGTGCCCACAGGGGTAGCCAAAACATTCAGTACTTC. The chain uses TRBV6-5 and TRBJ2-4, with 7 bases that match TRBD1. Germline V gene data show CDR1 as MNHEY and CDR2 as SVGAGI. The CDR3 is 15 amino acids. V shed 5 bases, J shed 5 bases, and the junction held 9 bases outside the gene matches.

The chain has TRBV25-1 and TRBJ2-7, with 8 bases aligning to TRBD2. J gave up 3 bases and V 6 bases, and 7 bases lay outside the gene matches. Per the germline V gene, CDR1 is MGHDK and CDR2 is SYGVNS. The CDR3 totals 14 residues. Here the CDR3 DNA reads TGTGCCAGCAGGCCGGGAGGGAACTTCTACGAGCAGTACTTC. It codes for CASRPGGNFYEQYF.

Comments on this clone: Relative to the germline gene, one junction end is altered; a read error may explain this. This sequence joins TRBV2 and TRBJ1-2; a weak D match, TRBD1 (6 bases). Germline V CDR1 and CDR2: SNHLY, FYNNEI. This CDR3 contains 14 residues. The CDR3 loop reads CASIERIQGRGYTF. CDR3 in DNA: TGTGCCAGCATTGAAAGGATACAGGGAAGGGGCTACACCTTC.

This clone has only one observation. The CDR3 DNA sequence: TGTGCCAGCAGTTTAGGGTCAGCTGGGGCCAACGTCCTGACTTTC. It encodes CASSLGSAGANVLTF. V is TRBV6-6 and J is TRBJ2-6, with D unresolved. Trimming cost V 4 bases and J 2 bases, with 9 bases left between them. Per the germline V gene, CDR1 is MNHNY and CDR2 is SVGAGI (reference sequence). This CDR3 is built from 15 residues.

The chain couples TRBV27 to TRBJ2-5; D uncertain. V was clipped by 8 bases and J by 5 bases, with 15 bases between them. Germline loops: CDR1 MNHEY, CDR2 SMNVEV (reference sequence). This CDR3 comprises 13 residues. CDR3 loop: CASSQPGWETQYF. The CDR3 DNA is TGTGCCAGCTCTCAACCGGGTTGGGAGACCCAGTACTTC.

The V and J genes are TRBV7-9 and TRBJ2-2; 9 nucleotides line up with TRBD1. The CDR3 totals 17 residues. V shed 5 bases and J 0 bases; nucleotides not matched to a gene: 7. CDR1 is SEHNR, CDR2 FQNEAQ, per germline (reference sequence). The CDR3 nucleotides read TGTGCCAGCAGCGCAGTGGGGACAGGGTCGAACACCGGGGAGCTGTTTTTT. Its protein product is CASSAVGTGSNTGELFF. The full variable domain, with the rest looked up from reference TRBV7-9 and TRBJ2-2, is DTGVSQNPRHKITKRGQNVTFRCDPISEHNRLYWYRQTLGQGPEFLTYFQNEAQLEKSRLLSDRFSAERPKGSFSTLEIQRTEQGDSAMYLCASSAVGTGSNTGELFFGEGSRLTVL.

This clone was counted between two and nine times. V usage is TRBV9 and J usage is TRBJ1-1; D is unclear. CDR1 and CDR2 from the germline V gene are SGDLS and YYNGEE. The CDR3 covers 14 residues. Trimming cost V 6 bases and J 1 base, with 13 bases left between them. The CDR3 reads CASTSGGGNTEAFF. The CDR3 nucleotides are TGTGCCAGCACCTCGGGAGGAGGGAACACTGAAGCTTTCTTT. The variable domain in full, completed from reference TRBV9 and TRBJ1-1, reads DSGVTQTPKHLITATGQRVTLRCSPRSGDLSVYWYQQSLDQGLQFLIQYYNGEERAKGNILERFSAQQFPDLHSELNLSSLELGDSALYFCASTSGGGNTEAFFGQGTRLTVV.

The chain links TRBV15 to TRBJ1-1; perhaps TRBD1 as D (5 bases). CDR3 length: 13 residues. V lost 3 bases, J lost 4 bases, and 9 bases lay in between. Germline V lookup: CDR1 LNHNV, CDR2 YYDKDF (reference sequence). CDR3 sequence: CATSSSGGTEAFF. DNA of the CDR3: TGTGCCACCAGCAGTTCGGGGGGCACTGAAGCTTTCTTT.